A selection of T cell receptor beta chains follows, all from one sample in a study of shared clonotypes between healthy human individuals. The table came from immunoSEQ multiplex PCR; TCRdb's copy has only in-frame clones and leaves some out. The sample records about half a million clones, roughly 80% being singletons. Sequenced input: PBMCs. The receptors shown here come from a woman in her 40s in good health. Some clones in this sample may be carry-over from other donors' samples. The CDR3 runs from the conserved cysteine through the conserved F or W. The order of the fields is V gene, clone size, D gene, J gene, CDR3 protein, CDR3 DNA. A D gene is named only where the DNA matches it firmly. Clone size appears in some rows only: once, few, many, or a class for an expanded clone.

>TRBV5-1|NA|NA|TRBJ1-3
CASSLDPGNTIYF
TGCGCCAGCAGCTTGGATCCGGGGAACACCATATATTTT
>TRBV19|few|TRBD2|TRBJ2-2
CASSTTSGRRYTGELFF
TGTGCCAGTAGCACGACTAGCGGGAGGCGGTACACCGGGGAGCTGTTTTTT
>TRBV2|many|NA|TRBJ2-7
CASSEGLANISYEQYF
TGTGCCAGCAGTGAAGGTTTAGCGAACATCTCCTACGAGCAGTACTTC
>TRBV28|NA|NA|TRBJ1-5
CASHRDYQPQHF
TGTGCCAGTCACAGGGATTACCAGCCCCAGCATTTT
>TRBV4-3|NA|TRBD2|TRBJ2-3
CASSPYGTSGRSDTQYF
TGCGCCAGCAGCCCTTACGGGACTAGCGGGAGGTCAGATACGCAGTATTTT
>TRBV6-4|NA|TRBD2|TRBJ2-3
CASSQRGGTDTQYF
TGTGCCAGCAGTCAGCGGGGGGGCACAGATACGCAGTATTTT
>TRBV5-1|NA|TRBD2|TRBJ2-7
CASSLSGTRSYEQYF
TGCGCCAGCAGCTTGAGCGGGACTAGGTCATACGAGCAGTACTTC
>TRBV4-1|NA|TRBD1|TRBJ1-2
CASSQPGQGDYGYTF
TGCGCCAGCAGCCAGCCGGGACAGGGGGACTATGGCTACACCTTC
>TRBV9|many|TRBD1|TRBJ2-7
CASGTPDRAVHEQYF
TGTGCCAGCGGGACCCCGGACAGGGCGGTACACGAGCAGTACTTC
>TRBV28|once|TRBD1|TRBJ2-5
CIGGQGFRETQYF
TGTATTGGGGGACAGGGGTTCAGAGAGACCCAGTACTTC
>TRBV28|NA|NA|TRBJ2-1
CASSPLSDEQFF
TGTGCCAGCAGCCCACTTAGCGATGAGCAGTTCTTC
>TRBV6-5|many|NA|TRBJ2-7
CASSYWSGGPYEQYF
TGTGCCAGCAGTTATTGGTCCGGAGGTCCCTACGAGCAGTACTTC
>TRBV2|once|TRBD2|TRBJ2-7
CASRTNPGGEQYF
TGTGCCAGCAGGACCAACCCGGGGGGCGAGCAGTACTTC
>TRBV12-5|NA|TRBD2|TRBJ2-7
CASGLPRGVVRVEQYF
TGTGCTAGTGGTCTTCCACGGGGGGTAGTCCGGGTCGAGCAGTACTTC
>TRBV2|once|NA|TRBJ2-2
CASMQGGGELFF
TGTGCCAGCATGCAGGGAGGCGGGGAGCTGTTTTTT
>TRBV27|NA|NA|TRBJ1-5
CASRELGNQPQHF
TGTGCCAGCAGGGAGTTGGGGAATCAGCCCCAGCATTTT
>TRBV28|NA|NA|TRBJ1-5
CASSHPEWTDTPRHQPQHF
TGTGCCAGCAGCCACCCTGAATGGACAGACACCCCGCGTCATCAGCCCCAGCATTTT
>TRBV7-2|once|NA|TRBJ2-5
CASSRTDAETQYF
TGTGCCAGCAGCCGGACAGATGCGGAGACCCAGTACTTC
>TRBV29-1|NA|NA|TRBJ2-7
CSGVGPTSYEQYF
TGCAGCGGAGTGGGTCCAACCTCCTACGAGCAGTACTTC
>TRBV7-8|NA|TRBD2|TRBJ2-7
CASSLARLAHEQYF
TGTGCCAGCAGCTTAGCGCGACTAGCCCACGAGCAGTACTTC